The 20 T cell receptor beta chains given below trace back to one sample, sequenced in a study of cytomegalovirus exposure and HLA in healthy donors. PCR used 60 Vbeta primers and 13 Jbeta primers. Clones were read by immunoSEQ multiplex PCR, and TCRdb kept only the in-frame ones, dropping some. The sample has 150,000 to 200,000 clones; about 75% are singletons. The sample was PBMCs. Receptor source: a middle-aged woman in good health and CMV-seropositive.

The V call is TRBV7-9, the J call TRBJ2-1; 12 bases line up with TRBD1. Unmatched junction bases numbered 10, after V lost 4 bases and J lost 15 bases. CDR1 and CDR2 from the germline V gene are SEHNR and FQNEAQ (reference sequence). CDR3 length: 14 amino acids. The CDR3 is CASSSPGQGARLFF. In DNA form, the CDR3 reads TGTGCCAGCAGCTCCCCGGGACAGGGGGCGCGCCTGTTCTTC.

This clone was recorded a few times. CDR3 region: CASSQESSLAVEQFF. In DNA, the CDR3 is TGTGCCAGCAGCCAAGAATCCTCCCTAGCGGTTGAGCAGTTCTTC. This chain uses TRBV4-2 with TRBJ2-1; 7 bases are shared with TRBD2. With V trimmed by 0 bases and J by 9 bases, 8 bases remained unmatched. Germline V CDR1 and CDR2: LGHNA, YNFKEQ. This CDR3 comprises 15 residues.

Only a few counts were recorded for this clone. The CDR3 protein is CASSLNPTGNTEAFF. CDR3 nucleotides: TGTGCCAGCAGTCTCAACCCGACAGGGAACACTGAAGCTTTCTTT. This sequence joins TRBV28 and TRBJ1-1, with a tentative D call TRBD1 (6 bases). Trimming removed 5 bases from V and 1 base from J, with 14 bases in between. CDR1 MDHEN and CDR2 SYDVKM come from the germline V gene. The CDR3 has 15 amino acids.

The CDR3 nucleotides are TGTGCCAGCAGTCTGAGGCCCGGTGAGCAGTTCTTC. This encodes CASSLRPGEQFF. The V and J genes are TRBV28 and TRBJ2-1; D gene unclear. The CDR3 runs 12 residues. The germline V gene encodes CDR1 MDHEN and CDR2 SYDVKM. The V end was cut by 5 bases, the J end by 9 bases, with 11 bases between.

The chain carries TRBV19 and TRBJ2-7; TRBD2 might be the D (5 bases). Trimming shortened V by 8 bases and J by 3 bases, and 14 bases separated the two germline ends. Germline CDR1 reads LNHDA; CDR2 reads SQIVND (reference sequence). This CDR3 has 13 residues. The CDR3 sequence is CASRDGVLYEQYF. The CDR3 nucleotides read TGTGCCAGTCGCGACGGGGTCCTCTACGAGCAGTACTTC.

This chain uses TRBV6-1 with TRBJ2-7; 7 bases are shared with TRBD2. With 8 bases clipped from V and 2 bases from J, the junction kept 9 bases outside the gene matches. Germline CDR1 and CDR2: MNHNS and SASEGT. CDR3 length: 14 amino acids. The CDR3, as DNA: TGTGCCAGCCTTGCGGGAGACTTTACCTACGAGCAGTACTTC. This codes for CASLAGDFTYEQYF.

There are a few counts of this clone. The rearrangement joins TRBV5-5 to TRBJ2-6; a possible D gene is TRBD1 (5 bases). Trimming took off 6 bases at V and 2 bases at J, with 15 bases between the two ends. Germline V gene sequence: CDR1 SGHKS, CDR2 YYEKEE (reference sequence). This CDR3 is 16 amino acids long. In DNA form, the CDR3 reads TGTGCCAGCACCATCACAGGTCAGGCTGGGGCCAACGTCCTGACTTTC. This encodes CASTITGQAGANVLTF.

In this sample, this clone turned up a few times. V gene TRBV15 combines with J gene TRBJ1-4, with a weak D call TRBD1 (6 bases). Deletions cut 0 bases from V and 7 bases from J, with 12 bases between. The germline V gene has CDR1 LNHNV and CDR2 YYDKDF (reference sequence). The length of the CDR3 is 15 residues. The CDR3 here is CATSRDGGPSEKLFF. CDR3 DNA: TGTGCCACCAGCAGAGACGGGGGGCCGAGTGAAAAACTGTTTTTT.

Notes on this clone: Sequence at one end of the junction differs from germline and may be a read error. The rearrangement joins TRBV6-5 to TRBJ2-3, with a possible D match to TRBD2 (6 bases). Germline CDR1 and CDR2: MNHEY and SVGAGI. CDR3 length: 14 amino acids. The CDR3 region is CASSYSGGVGPLNF. The CDR3 region has the DNA TGTGCCAGCAGTTACTCGGGCGGGGTCGGGCCCTTGAATTTT.

The V gene is TRBV6-5, the J gene TRBJ1-1, with D maybe TRBD1 (5 bases). The germline gives CDR1 MNHEY, CDR2 SVGAGI. Trimming shortened V by 8 bases and J by 3 bases, and 19 bases separated the two germline ends. The length of the CDR3 is 15 residues. In nucleotides, the CDR3 is TGTGCCAGCGCCACCTTCAGGGTTTTGGACACTGAAGCTTTCTTT. Residues: CASATFRVLDTEAFF.

V is TRBV7-8 and J is TRBJ2-3; no firm D call. Germline-derived CDR1 and CDR2 are SGHVS and FQNEAQ. V gave up 2 bases and J gave up 6 bases, with 12 bases separating them. CDR3 size: 14 residues. CDR3 in amino acids: CASSLFQVSDTQYF. DNA for the CDR3: TGTGCCAGCAGCTTATTTCAGGTTTCGGATACGCAGTATTTT. The full variable domain, completed using reference TRBV7-8 and TRBJ2-3, is GAGVSQSPRYKVAKRGQDVALRCDPISGHVSLFWYQQALGQGPEFLTYFQNEAQLDKSGLPSDRFFAERPEGSVSTLKIQRTQQEDSAVYLCASSLFQVSDTQYFGPGTRLTVL.

The V and J genes are TRBV28 and TRBJ1-1; 7 positions agree with TRBD1. The CDR3 is 12 amino acids. V lost 2 bases to trimming and J lost 7 bases; unmatched junction nucleotides: 1. Germline assignment: CDR1 MDHEN and CDR2 SYDVKM. In DNA form, the CDR3 reads TGTGCCAGCAGTTTAGGACAGGATGAAGCTTTCTTT. This gives the protein CASSLGQDEAFF.

Remarks on this clone: Different DNA sequences within this sample yield the same CDR3. The V call is TRBV5-1, the J call TRBJ2-2; TRBD2 matches at 9 bases. Germline V gives CDR1 SGHRS, CDR2 YFSETQ. The CDR3 extends over 16 amino acids. V lost 3 bases to trimming and J lost 0 bases; unmatched junction nucleotides: 3. The CDR3 here is CASSSTSGTNTGELFF. Here the CDR3 DNA reads TGCGCCAGCAGCTCGACTAGCGGTACGAACACCGGGGAGCTGTTTTTT.

This chain joins TRBV2 and TRBJ2-1, with 8 bases aligning to TRBD2. The CDR3 has 16 residues. Germline V CDR1 and CDR2: SNHLY, FYNNEI. The junction had 12 bases not matched to a gene; V was cut back by 4 bases and J by 7 bases. In DNA, the CDR3 is TGTGCCAGCAGTGTCTCCGGGGGGGGGAGGGTGAATGAGCAGTTCTTC. It specifies CASSVSGGGRVNEQFF.

In this sample, this clone turned up a few times. The chain couples TRBV10-3 to TRBJ2-7; D is unresolved. Trimming pared 9 bases from V and 4 bases from J, leaving 13 bases between. From germline, CDR1 is ENHRY and CDR2 SYGVKD. CDR3 length: 12 amino acids. The CDR3 is CAIKTTGYEQYF. The CDR3 coding sequence is TGTGCCATAAAAACGACTGGTTACGAGCAGTACTTC.

This chain connects TRBV19 to TRBJ2-3; D uncertain. The CDR3 runs to 13 residues. Germline V gene data show CDR1 as LNHDA and CDR2 as SQIVND (reference sequence). V dropped 4 bases and J dropped 7 bases, with 12 bases sitting between them. CDR3 in amino acids: CASSTHMRNTQYF. CDR3 in DNA: TGTGCCAGTAGTACGCATATGCGGAATACGCAGTATTTT.

The chain carries TRBV27 and TRBJ2-7; D gene uncertain. Germline CDR1 reads MNHEY; CDR2 reads SMNVEV (reference sequence). Trimming stripped 5 bases from V and 6 bases from J, with 11 bases between. This CDR3 contains 12 residues. In nucleotides, the CDR3 is TGTGCCAGCAGTACTAACCTCCTCGAGCAGTACTTC. Protein product: CASSTNLLEQYF.

The J gene is TRBJ2-2, the V gene TRBV6-1; 8 nucleotides agree with TRBD1. In germline, CDR1 is MNHNS, CDR2 SASEGT. Trimming cost V 3 bases and J 4 bases; bases outside gene matches: 4. The CDR3 has 15 amino acids. The CDR3 protein is CASSEQGAGTGELFF. For the CDR3, the DNA is TGTGCCAGCAGTGAGCAGGGGGCGGGCACCGGGGAGCTGTTTTTT.

The J gene is TRBJ2-1, the V gene TRBV5-1, with 12 bases aligning to TRBD2. V trimming: 3 bases; J trimming: 7 bases; junction bases outside the gene matches: 8. This CDR3 has 16 amino acids. From germline, CDR1 is SGHRS and CDR2 YFSETQ. The CDR3 loop reads CASSSRTSGNWNEQFF. The CDR3 DNA is TGCGCCAGCAGCTCTAGGACTAGCGGGAATTGGAATGAGCAGTTCTTC.

The chain uses TRBV2 and TRBJ2-7, with D possibly TRBD2 on 5 matching bases. The germline V gene encodes CDR1 SNHLY and CDR2 FYNNEI. V shed 4 bases and J shed 4 bases, with 17 bases lying between them. The CDR3 runs to 15 residues. CDR3 residues: CASSAQEVSGYEQYF. Written as DNA, the CDR3 is TGTGCCAGCAGTGCCCAGGAGGTATCGGGTTACGAGCAGTACTTC. Complete variable domain (other parts from reference TRBV2 and TRBJ2-7): EPEVTQTPSHQVTQMGQEVILRCVPISNHLYFYWYRQILGQKVEFLVSFYNNEISEKSEIFDDQFSVERPDGSNFTLKIRSTKLEDSAMYFCASSAQEVSGYEQYFGPGTRLTVT.